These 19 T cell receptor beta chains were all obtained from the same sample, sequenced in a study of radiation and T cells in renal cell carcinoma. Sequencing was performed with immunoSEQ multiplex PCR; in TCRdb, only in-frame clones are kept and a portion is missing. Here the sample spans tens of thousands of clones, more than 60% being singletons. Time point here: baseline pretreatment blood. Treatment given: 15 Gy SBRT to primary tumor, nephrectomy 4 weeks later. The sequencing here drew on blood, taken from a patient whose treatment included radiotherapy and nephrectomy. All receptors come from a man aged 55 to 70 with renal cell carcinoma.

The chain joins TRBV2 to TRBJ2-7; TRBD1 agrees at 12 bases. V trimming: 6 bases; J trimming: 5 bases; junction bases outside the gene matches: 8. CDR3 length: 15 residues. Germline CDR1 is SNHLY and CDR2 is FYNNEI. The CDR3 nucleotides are TGTGCCAGCAGCCTCACCGGGACAGGGGGCGACGAGCAGTACTTC. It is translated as CASSLTGTGGDEQYF.

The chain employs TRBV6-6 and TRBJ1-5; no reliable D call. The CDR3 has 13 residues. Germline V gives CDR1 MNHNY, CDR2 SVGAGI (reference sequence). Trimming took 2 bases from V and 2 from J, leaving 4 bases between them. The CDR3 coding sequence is TGTGCCAGCAGTTACGGAGGCAATCAGCCCCAGCATTTT. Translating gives CASSYGGNQPQHF.

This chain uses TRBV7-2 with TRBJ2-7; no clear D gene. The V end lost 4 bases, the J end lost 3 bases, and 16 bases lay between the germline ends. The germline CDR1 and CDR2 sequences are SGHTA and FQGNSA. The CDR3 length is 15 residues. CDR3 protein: CASSSTPLPFYEQYV. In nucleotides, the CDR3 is TGTGCCAGCAGCTCGACGCCTCTACCCTTCTACGAGCAGTACGTC.

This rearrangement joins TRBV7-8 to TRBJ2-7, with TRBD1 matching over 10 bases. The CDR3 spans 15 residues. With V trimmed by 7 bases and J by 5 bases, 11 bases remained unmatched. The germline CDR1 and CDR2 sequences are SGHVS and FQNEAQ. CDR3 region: CASTRDRGGFDEQYF. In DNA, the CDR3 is TGTGCCAGCACCCGGGACAGGGGTGGGTTTGACGAGCAGTACTTC.

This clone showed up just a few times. As DNA, the CDR3 is TGCGCCAGCAGCTTCCAAGGGGGCGATGGCTACACCTTC. Its translation is CASSFQGGDGYTF. The chain joins TRBV5-1 to TRBJ1-2, with 7 bases lining up with TRBD1. Germline V lookup: CDR1 SGHRS, CDR2 YFSETQ. The CDR3 has 13 amino acids. V shed 2 bases and J 6 bases; nucleotides not matched to a gene: 4.

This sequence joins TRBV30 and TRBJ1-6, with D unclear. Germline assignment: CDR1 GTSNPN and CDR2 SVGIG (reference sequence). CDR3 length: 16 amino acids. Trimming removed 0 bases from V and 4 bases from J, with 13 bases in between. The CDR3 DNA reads TGTGCCTGGAGTGTAGTAGGGCTTTTGTATAATTCACCCCTCCACTTT. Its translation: CAWSVVGLLYNSPLHF.

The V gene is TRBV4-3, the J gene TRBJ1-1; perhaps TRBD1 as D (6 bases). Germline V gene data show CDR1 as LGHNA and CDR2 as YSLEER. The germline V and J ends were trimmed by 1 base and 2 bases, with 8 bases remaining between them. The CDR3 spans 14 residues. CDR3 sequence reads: CASSQVQGNTEAFF. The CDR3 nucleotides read TGCGCCAGCAGCCAAGTACAGGGTAACACTGAAGCTTTCTTT.

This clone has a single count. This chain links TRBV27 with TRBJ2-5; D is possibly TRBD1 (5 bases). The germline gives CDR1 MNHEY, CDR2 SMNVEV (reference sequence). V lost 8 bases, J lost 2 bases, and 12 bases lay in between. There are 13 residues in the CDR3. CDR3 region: CASRQGSQETQYF. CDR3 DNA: TGTGCCAGCCGCCAGGGCTCGCAAGAGACCCAGTACTTC.

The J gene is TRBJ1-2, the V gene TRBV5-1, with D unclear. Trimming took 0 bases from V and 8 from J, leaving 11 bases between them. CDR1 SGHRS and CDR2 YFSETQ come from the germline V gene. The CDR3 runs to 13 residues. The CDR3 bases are TGCGCCAGCAGCTTGGCTTACGGCGACGGCTACACCTTC. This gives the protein CASSLAYGDGYTF.

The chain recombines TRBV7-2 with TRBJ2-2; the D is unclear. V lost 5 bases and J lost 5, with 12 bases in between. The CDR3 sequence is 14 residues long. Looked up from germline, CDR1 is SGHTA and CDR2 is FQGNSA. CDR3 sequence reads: CASSRNLGTGELFF. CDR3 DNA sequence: TGTGCCAGCAGCCGCAACCTGGGGACCGGGGAGCTGTTTTTT. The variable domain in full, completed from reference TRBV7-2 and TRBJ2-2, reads GAGVSQSPSNKVTEKGKDVELRCDPISGHTALYWYRQSLGQGLEFLIYFQGNSAPDKSGLPSDRFSAERTGGSVSTLTIQRTQQEDSAVYLCASSRNLGTGELFFGEGSRLTVL.

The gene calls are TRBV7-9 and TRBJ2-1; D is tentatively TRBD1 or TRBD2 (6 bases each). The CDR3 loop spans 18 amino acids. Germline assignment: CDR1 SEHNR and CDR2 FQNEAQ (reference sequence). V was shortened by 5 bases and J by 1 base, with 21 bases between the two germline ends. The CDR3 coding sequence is TGTGCCAGCAGCCCCGCATCGGGGGCCCCGAAATCCTACAATGAGCAGTTCTTC. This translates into CASSPASGAPKSYNEQFF.

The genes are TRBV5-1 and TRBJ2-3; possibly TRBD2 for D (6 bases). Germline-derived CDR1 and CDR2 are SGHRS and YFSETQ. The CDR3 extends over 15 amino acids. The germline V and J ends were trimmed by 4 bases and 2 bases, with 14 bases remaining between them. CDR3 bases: TGCGCCAGCAGCATAGGATGGGAGGCCACAGATACGCAGTATTTT. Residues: CASSIGWEATDTQYF.

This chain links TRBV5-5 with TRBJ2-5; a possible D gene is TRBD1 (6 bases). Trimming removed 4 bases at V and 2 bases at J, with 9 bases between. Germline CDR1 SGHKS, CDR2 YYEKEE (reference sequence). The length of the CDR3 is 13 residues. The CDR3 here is CASSPGTQETQYF. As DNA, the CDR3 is TGTGCCAGCAGCCCGGGGACACAAGAGACCCAGTACTTC. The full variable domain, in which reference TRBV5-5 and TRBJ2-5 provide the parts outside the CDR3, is DAGVTQSPTHLIKTRGQQVTLRCSPISGHKSVSWYQQVLGQGPQFIFQYYEKEERGRGNFPDRFSARQFPNYSSELNVNALLLGDSALYLCASSPGTQETQYFGPGTRLLVL.

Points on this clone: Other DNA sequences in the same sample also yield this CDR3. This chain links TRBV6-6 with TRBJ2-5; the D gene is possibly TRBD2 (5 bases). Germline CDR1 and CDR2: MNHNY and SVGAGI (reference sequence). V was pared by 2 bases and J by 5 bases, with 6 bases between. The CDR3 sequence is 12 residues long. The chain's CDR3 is CASSYGGETQYF. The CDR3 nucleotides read TGTGCCAGCAGTTACGGCGGGGAGACCCAGTACTTC.

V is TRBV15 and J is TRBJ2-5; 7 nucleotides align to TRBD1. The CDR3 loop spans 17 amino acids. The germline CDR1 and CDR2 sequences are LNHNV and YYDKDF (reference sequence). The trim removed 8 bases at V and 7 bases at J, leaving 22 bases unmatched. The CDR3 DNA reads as TGTGCCACCGCCCGGGACAGTTTCCAAGAGTTCCGTGGGACCCAGTACTTC. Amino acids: CATARDSFQEFRGTQYF.

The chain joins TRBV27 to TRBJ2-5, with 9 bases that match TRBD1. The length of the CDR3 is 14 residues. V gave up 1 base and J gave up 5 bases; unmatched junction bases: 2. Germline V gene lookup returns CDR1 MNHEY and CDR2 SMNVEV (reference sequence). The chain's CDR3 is CASSLYRGHETQYF. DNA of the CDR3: TGTGCCAGCAGTTTATACAGGGGGCACGAGACCCAGTACTTC.

Written as DNA, the CDR3 is TGTGCTAGTGGTCCCGGGACGGCTGACAATGAGCAGTTCTTC. Its protein is CASGPGTADNEQFF. V usage is TRBV12-5 and J usage is TRBJ2-1; perhaps D is TRBD1 or TRBD2 (5 bases each). Trimming cost V 5 bases and J 5 bases, with 13 bases left between them. The CDR3 totals 14 residues. Germline assignment: CDR1 LGHNT and CDR2 FRNRAP.

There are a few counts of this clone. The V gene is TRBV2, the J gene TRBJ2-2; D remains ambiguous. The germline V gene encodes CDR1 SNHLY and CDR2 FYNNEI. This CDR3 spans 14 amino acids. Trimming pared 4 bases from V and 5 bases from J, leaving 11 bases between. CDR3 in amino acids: CASSVSLKTGELFF. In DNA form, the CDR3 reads TGTGCCAGCAGTGTTAGCCTGAAGACCGGGGAGCTGTTTTTT. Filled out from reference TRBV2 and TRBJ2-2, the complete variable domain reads EPEVTQTPSHQVTQMGQEVILRCVPISNHLYFYWYRQILGQKVEFLVSFYNNEISEKSEIFDDQFSVERPDGSNFTLKIRSTKLEDSAMYFCASSVSLKTGELFFGEGSRLTVL.

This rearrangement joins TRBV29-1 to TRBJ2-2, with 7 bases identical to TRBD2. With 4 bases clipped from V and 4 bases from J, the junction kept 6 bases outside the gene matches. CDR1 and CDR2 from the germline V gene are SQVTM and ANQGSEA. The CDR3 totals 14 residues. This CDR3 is CSVVGGSFTGELFF. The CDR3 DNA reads TGCAGCGTTGTCGGCGGGAGCTTCACCGGGGAGCTGTTTTTT.